The 16 T cell receptor beta chains below come from one sample, sequenced in a study of T cells in narcolepsy. Some clones are missing from TCRdb's copy, which holds only in-frame ones; the method was immunoSEQ multiplex PCR. The sample has tens of thousands of clones, roughly 86% seen once. The sample taken for sequencing was CD45RA- memory CD4+ T cells from PBMCs. Source of these receptors: a human donor with narcolepsy.

The chain recombines TRBV29-1 with TRBJ1-3; no definite D call. This CDR3 is built from 11 residues. The V gene's germline CDR1 is SQVTM and CDR2 ANQGSEA. The V end lost 5 bases, the J end lost 3 bases, and 5 bases lay between the germline ends. The CDR3 bases are TGCAGCGTTTTGATTGGAAACACCATATATTTT. Translating it yields CSVLIGNTIYF.

The chain couples TRBV4-3 to TRBJ2-1; a weak D match, TRBD1 (6 bases). This CDR3 has 17 residues. V was cut by 0 bases and J by 7 bases, with 19 bases left in between. Germline loops: CDR1 LGHNA, CDR2 YSLEER. The CDR3 reads CASSQDLARGGRNEQFF. Written as DNA, the CDR3 is TGCGCCAGCAGCCAAGATCTCGCACGAGGGGGTAGGAATGAGCAGTTCTTC.

Remarks on this clone: Other DNA sequences in the same sample also yield this CDR3. The rearrangement links TRBV6-6 to TRBJ2-1, with 11 bases identical to TRBD2. The junction had 8 bases not matched to a gene; V was cut back by 5 bases and J by 8 bases. Per germline, CDR1 MNHNY and CDR2 SVGAGI (reference sequence). This CDR3 contains 15 residues. This CDR3 is CASSPTSGSTHEQFF. CDR3 DNA: TGTGCCAGCAGTCCAACTAGCGGGAGTACCCATGAGCAGTTCTTC.

This sequence joins TRBV7-6 and TRBJ2-1; no firm D call. CDR1 is SGHVS, CDR2 FNYEAQ, per germline. V shed 5 bases and J shed 4 bases, with 15 bases lying between them. The CDR3 runs 15 residues. DNA of the CDR3: TGTGCCAGCAGCCAATCAATAACAGCATACAATGAGCAGTTCTTC. It encodes CASSQSITAYNEQFF. Drawing the rest from reference TRBV7-6 and TRBJ2-1, the complete variable domain is GAGVSQSPRYKVTKRGQDVALRCDPISGHVSLYWYRQALGQGPEFLTYFNYEAQQDKSGLPNDRFSAERPEGSISTLTIQRTEQRDSAMYRCASSQSITAYNEQFFGPGTRLTVL.

The CDR3 loop reads CASSIALAGTLSSYNEQFF. In DNA form, the CDR3 reads TGTGCCAGTAGTATAGCACTAGCGGGGACCTTGAGCTCCTACAATGAGCAGTTCTTC. V is TRBV19 and J is TRBJ2-1; 10 bases align to TRBD2. This CDR3 comprises 19 residues. Germline CDR1 is LNHDA and CDR2 is SQIVND (reference sequence). Trimming removed 1 base from V and 0 bases from J; junction bases left unmatched: 9. The complete variable domain, with remaining parts taken from reference TRBV19 and TRBJ2-1, reads DGGITQSPKYLFRKEGQNVTLSCEQNLNHDAMYWYRQDPGQGLRLIYYSQIVNDFQKGDIAEGYSVSREKKESFPLTVTSAQKNPTAFYLCASSIALAGTLSSYNEQFFGPGTRLTVL.

As regards this clone: The junction shows a germline mismatch at one end, possibly a read error. The chain employs TRBV6-1 and TRBJ1-2, with TRBD1 matching over 7 bases. There are 13 residues in the CDR3. Per germline, CDR1 MNHNS and CDR2 SASEGT. The CDR3 reads CASSVGQDVGHTF. The CDR3 coding sequence is TGTGCCAGCAGTGTCGGACAGGACGTTGGCCACACCTTC.

This chain joins TRBV11-2 and TRBJ1-4; D gene unclear. Trimming left V 3 bases short and J 3 bases short, with 5 bases between. CDR1 and CDR2 from the germline V gene are SGHAT and FQNNGV. This CDR3 is built from 13 residues. The CDR3 reads CASSLWANEKLFF. Here the CDR3 DNA reads TGTGCCAGCAGCTTGTGGGCTAATGAAAAACTGTTTTTT.

The chain carries TRBV27 and TRBJ1-2; D is possibly TRBD1 (6 bases). V was trimmed by 6 bases and J by 4 bases, leaving 12 bases between them. This CDR3 has 13 residues. Germline-derived CDR1 and CDR2 are MNHEY and SMNVEV (reference sequence). The CDR3 DNA reads as TGTGCCAGCAGCCCTACAGGGAGCTATGGCTACACCTTC. This codes for CASSPTGSYGYTF.

The chain joins TRBV5-6 to TRBJ2-7; possibly TRBD2 for D (6 bases). The CDR3 has 13 residues. Germline CDR1 reads SGHDT; CDR2 reads YYEEEE. V lost 2 bases, J lost 3 bases, and 9 bases lay in between. CDR3 DNA: TGTGCCAGCAGCTTCGGACTAAACTACGAGCAGTACTTC. Translation gives CASSFGLNYEQYF.

With respect to this clone: This sample also contains other DNA sequences that code for the same CDR3. The rearrangement links TRBV5-4 to TRBJ1-5; a possible D gene is TRBD1 (6 bases). The V end lost 4 bases, the J end lost 3 bases, and 17 bases lay between the germline ends. The CDR3 loop spans 16 amino acids. CDR1 is SGHNT, CDR2 YYREEE, per germline (reference sequence). CDR3 DNA: TGTGCCAGCAGCGCGATTTACAGGGTGAACAATCAGCCCCAGCATTTT. Protein: CASSAIYRVNNQPQHF.

This chain joins TRBV5-3 and TRBJ2-3; 8 bases are shared with TRBD1. TRBV5-3 is classed as an ORF, of uncertain function. V dropped 2 bases and J dropped 6; count of bases not matched to a gene: 14. The CDR3 is 17 amino acids. CDR3 protein: CARSLAPYRGSGDTQYF. CDR3 nucleotides: TGTGCCAGAAGCTTAGCTCCCTACAGGGGGAGCGGGGATACGCAGTATTTT.

The gene calls are TRBV7-8 and TRBJ1-5; maybe TRBD1 (6 bases). The CDR3 is 14 amino acids. CDR1 SGHVS and CDR2 FQNEAQ come from the germline V gene. The V end lost 7 bases, the J end lost 7 bases, and 17 bases lay between the germline ends. The CDR3 loop is CASTEGEMGQPQHF. Written as DNA, the CDR3 is TGTGCCAGCACCGAGGGGGAAATGGGGCAGCCCCAGCATTTT. Using reference TRBV7-8 and TRBJ1-5 for the parts outside the CDR3, the full variable domain is GAGVSQSPRYKVAKRGQDVALRCDPISGHVSLFWYQQALGQGPEFLTYFQNEAQLDKSGLPSDRFFAERPEGSVSTLKIQRTQQEDSAVYLCASTEGEMGQPQHFGDGTRLSIL.

This clone was detected once. This chain joins TRBV7-9 and TRBJ1-5, with D perhaps TRBD1 (6 bases). With 5 bases removed from V and 6 bases from J, the gap between germline ends came to 17 bases. This CDR3 has 15 amino acids. Germline CDR1 is SEHNR and CDR2 is FQNEAQ (reference sequence). CDR3 loop: CASSRGGTSGQPQHF. For the CDR3, the DNA is TGTGCCAGCAGCAGAGGGGGGACATCGGGTCAGCCCCAGCATTTT.

The table lists this clone with a count of one. The chain carries TRBV10-1 and TRBJ2-2; perhaps TRBD2 as D (5 bases). Germline loops: CDR1 WNHNN, CDR2 SYGVQD (reference sequence). V lost 0 bases and J lost 6, with 8 bases in between. The CDR3 is made up of 14 amino acids. CDR3 amino acids: CASSESGGSGELFF. CDR3 nucleotides: TGCGCCAGCAGTGAGTCCGGCGGGTCCGGGGAGCTGTTTTTT.

CDR3 sequence reads: CAISDELAGGPDTQYF. In DNA form, the CDR3 reads TGTGCCATCAGTGATGAGTTGGCGGGAGGACCAGATACGCAGTATTTT. This chain connects TRBV10-3 to TRBJ2-3; TRBD2 agrees at 8 bases. CDR3 size: 16 residues. Germline V CDR1 and CDR2: ENHRY, SYGVKD. V lost 3 bases to trimming and J lost 4 bases; unmatched junction nucleotides: 9.

V and J are TRBV19 and TRBJ2-5; D is perhaps TRBD2 (5 bases). The CDR3 has 13 residues. Per germline, CDR1 LNHDA and CDR2 SQIVND (reference sequence). Trimming cost V 3 bases and J 1 base, with 6 bases left between them. The CDR3 is CASSMGSQETQYF. CDR3 nucleotides: TGTGCCAGTAGTATGGGGAGCCAAGAGACCCAGTACTTC. Filled out from reference TRBV19 and TRBJ2-5, the complete variable domain reads DGGITQSPKYLFRKEGQNVTLSCEQNLNHDAMYWYRQDPGQGLRLIYYSQIVNDFQKGDIAEGYSVSREKKESFPLTVTSAQKNPTAFYLCASSMGSQETQYFGPGTRLLVL.